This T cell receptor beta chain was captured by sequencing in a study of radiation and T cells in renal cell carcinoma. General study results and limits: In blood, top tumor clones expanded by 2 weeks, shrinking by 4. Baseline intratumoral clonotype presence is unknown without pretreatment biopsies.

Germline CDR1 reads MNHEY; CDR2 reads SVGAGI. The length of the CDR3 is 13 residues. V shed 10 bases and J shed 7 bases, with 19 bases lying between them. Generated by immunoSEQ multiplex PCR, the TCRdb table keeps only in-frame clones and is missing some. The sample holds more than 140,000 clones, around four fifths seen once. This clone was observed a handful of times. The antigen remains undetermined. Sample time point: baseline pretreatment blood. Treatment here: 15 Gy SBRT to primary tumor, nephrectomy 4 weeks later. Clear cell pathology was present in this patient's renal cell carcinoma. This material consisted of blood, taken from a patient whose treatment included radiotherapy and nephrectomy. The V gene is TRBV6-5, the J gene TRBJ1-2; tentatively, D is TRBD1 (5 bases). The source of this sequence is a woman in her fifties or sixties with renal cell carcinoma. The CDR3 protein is CATAAPGTAGYTF. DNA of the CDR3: TGTGCCACGGCGGCGCCCGGGACGGCTGGCTACACCTTC.